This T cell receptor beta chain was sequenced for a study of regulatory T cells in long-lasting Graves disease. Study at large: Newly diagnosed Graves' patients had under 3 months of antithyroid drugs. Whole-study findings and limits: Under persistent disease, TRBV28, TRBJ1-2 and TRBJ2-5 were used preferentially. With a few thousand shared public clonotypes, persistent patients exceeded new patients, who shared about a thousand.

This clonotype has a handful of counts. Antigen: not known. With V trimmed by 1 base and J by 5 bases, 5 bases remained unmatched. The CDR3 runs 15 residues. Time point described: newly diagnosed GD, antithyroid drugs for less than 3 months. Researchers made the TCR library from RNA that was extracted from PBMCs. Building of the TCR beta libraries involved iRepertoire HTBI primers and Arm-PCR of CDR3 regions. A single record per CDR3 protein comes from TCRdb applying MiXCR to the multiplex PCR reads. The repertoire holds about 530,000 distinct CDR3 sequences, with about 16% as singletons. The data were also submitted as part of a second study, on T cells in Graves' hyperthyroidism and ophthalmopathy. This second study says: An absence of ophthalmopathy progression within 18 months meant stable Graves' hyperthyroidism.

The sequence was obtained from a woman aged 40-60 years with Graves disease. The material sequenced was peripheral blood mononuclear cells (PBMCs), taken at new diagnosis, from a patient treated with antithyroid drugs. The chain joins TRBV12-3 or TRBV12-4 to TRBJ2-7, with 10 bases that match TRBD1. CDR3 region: CASSLGQGAMHEQYF. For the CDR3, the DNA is TGTGCCAGCAGTTTAGGACAGGGGGCAATGCACGAGCAGTACTTC.